Each of the 21 T cell receptor beta chains below was sequenced from the same sample in a study of T cell responses to AZD1222 COVID-19 vaccine. Data came from immunoSEQ multiplex PCR; TCRdb stores just in-frame clones and leaves some out. The sample holds over 150,000 clones, 75% to 95% seen once. Sequences were derived from peripheral blood, sampled on day 0 of AZD1222 vaccination. Source of these receptors: an adult in good health.

In regard to this clone: Other DNA sequences in the sample encode the same CDR3. This sequence joins TRBV5-1 and TRBJ1-1, with D possibly matching TRBD1 (5 bases). This CDR3 contains 14 residues. Looked up from germline, CDR1 is SGHRS and CDR2 is YFSETQ. The V gene lost 1 base and the J gene lost 1 base, with 8 bases spanning the gap. CDR3 DNA sequence: TGCGCCAGCAGCTTGATTGGGACGAACACTGAAGCTTTCTTT. Encoded protein: CASSLIGTNTEAFF.

This chain connects TRBV27 to TRBJ2-1; 10 bases align to TRBD2. J was trimmed by 9 bases and V by 0 bases; bases with no gene match: 5. The germline CDR1 and CDR2 sequences are MNHEY and SMNVEV (reference sequence). The CDR3 is made up of 15 amino acids. CDR3: CASSLSWGLATEQFF. CDR3 sequence (DNA): TGTGCCAGCAGTTTATCCTGGGGACTAGCGACTGAGCAGTTCTTC.

The chain recombines TRBV27 with TRBJ1-6; a weak D match, TRBD1 (5 bases). CDR1 MNHEY and CDR2 SMNVEV come from the germline V gene (reference sequence). V dropped 5 bases and J dropped 7 bases, with 15 bases sitting between them. This CDR3 is 15 amino acids long. CDR3 in DNA: TGTGCCAGCAGTCTAAACAGGAGTTCCAATTCACCCCTCCACTTT. This gives the protein CASSLNRSSNSPLHF.

V usage is TRBV12-3 or TRBV12-4 and J usage is TRBJ1-1; unclear D gene. CDR3 length: 11 residues. Trimming pared 2 bases from V and 4 bases from J, leaving 2 bases between. CDR3 in amino acids: CASSLFTEAFF. Here the CDR3 DNA reads TGTGCCAGCAGTTTATTCACTGAAGCTTTCTTT.

The chain employs TRBV15 and TRBJ1-5; no clear D. Trimming pared 3 bases from V and 7 bases from J, leaving 13 bases between. CDR1 LNHNV and CDR2 YYDKDF come from the germline V gene (reference sequence). This CDR3 has 14 amino acids. CDR3 sequence (DNA): TGTGCCACCAGCAGCCGGGAGAAAGGGCAGCCCCAGCATTTT. The encoded protein is CATSSREKGQPQHF.

V usage is TRBV19 and J usage is TRBJ1-4, with a possible D match to TRBD1 (5 bases). This CDR3 comprises 16 residues. Germline V CDR1 and CDR2: LNHDA, SQIVND (reference sequence). Between the trimmed V and J ends, which lost 4 bases and 3 bases, there was a span of 15 bases. CDR3 sequence: CASSTGWTGPNEKLFF. DNA of the CDR3: TGTGCCAGTAGTACCGGATGGACGGGACCTAATGAAAAACTGTTTTTT.

The chain recombines TRBV5-5 with TRBJ2-5; possibly TRBD2 for D (7 bases). The CDR3 runs to 15 residues. Germline CDR1 and CDR2: SGHKS and YYEKEE (reference sequence). The V end was cut by 2 bases, the J end by 1 base, with 12 bases between. CDR3 residues: CASSFGGLAQETQYF. In DNA, the CDR3 is TGTGCCAGCAGCTTCGGGGGGCTGGCCCAAGAGACCCAGTACTTC.

J is TRBJ1-2 and V is TRBV4-1; D perhaps matches TRBD1 (5 bases). The CDR3 loop spans 14 amino acids. Trimming took 0 bases from V and 6 from J, leaving 11 bases between them. CDR1 and CDR2 from the germline V gene are MGHRA and YSYEKL. The CDR3 spells CASSQDRAGHGYTF. CDR3 in DNA: TGCGCCAGCAGCCAAGATCGGGCAGGGCATGGCTACACCTTC.

This clone has just one count. V gene TRBV19 combines with J gene TRBJ1-1; no clear D. The CDR3 sequence is 16 residues long. CDR1 and CDR2 (germline): LNHDA, SQIVND (reference sequence). Trimming stripped 3 bases from V and 5 bases from J, with 19 bases between. The CDR3 protein is CASSIASRRGGTEAFF. The CDR3 nucleotides read TGTGCCAGTAGTATCGCTTCAAGGAGAGGTGGTACTGAAGCTTTCTTT.

The rearrangement uses TRBV12-3 or TRBV12-4 and TRBJ1-5; no reliable D call. The CDR3 loop spans 13 amino acids. Trimming cost V 3 bases and J 4 bases, with 7 bases left between them. Here the CDR3 DNA reads TGTGCCAGCAGTTTCGCGGGGAATCAGCCCCAGCATTTT. Translated: CASSFAGNQPQHF.

V is TRBV2 and J is TRBJ2-2; 8 nucleotides agree with TRBD1. The V and J ends lost 5 bases and 3 bases, in that order; junction bases with no gene match: 8. This CDR3 contains 16 residues. CDR1 and CDR2 (germline): SNHLY, FYNNEI. This CDR3 reads CASSPGQGKYTGELFF. As DNA, the CDR3 is TGTGCCAGCAGTCCCGGACAGGGAAAGTACACCGGGGAGCTGTTTTTT.

The V gene is TRBV30, the J gene TRBJ1-1; D call uncertain. The CDR3 is 8 amino acids. Trimming removed 4 bases from V and 10 bases from J, with 4 bases in between. Germline CDR1 GTSNPN, CDR2 SVGIG (reference sequence). This chain's CDR3 is CAWTGAFF. Written as DNA, the CDR3 is TGTGCCTGGACAGGAGCTTTCTTT.

This clone was detected once. The chain joins TRBV15 to TRBJ1-5; D uncertain. Germline-derived CDR1 and CDR2 are LNHNV and YYDKDF (reference sequence). Deletions cut 0 bases from V and 4 bases from J, with 7 bases between. This CDR3 comprises 14 residues. The CDR3 DNA follows: TGTGCCACCAGCAGAGATTTTGGAAATCAGCCCCAGCATTTT. Encoded protein: CATSRDFGNQPQHF.

V is TRBV18 and J is TRBJ1-4; D call uncertain. Germline loops: CDR1 KGHSH, CDR2 LQKENI. Trimming stripped 1 base from V and 3 bases from J, with 15 bases between. This CDR3 region has 17 residues. In nucleotides, the CDR3 is TGTGCCAGCTCACCACAAACAGTTCGCCTTTCTAATGAAAAACTGTTTTTT. It is translated as CASSPQTVRLSNEKLFF.

This chain joins TRBV11-3 and TRBJ2-1, with 8 bases aligning to TRBD1. The CDR3 is 15 residues long. V was pared by 5 bases and J by 10 bases, with 13 bases of the junction left unmatched. Germline V lookup: CDR1 SGHNT, CDR2 YENEEA. CDR3 region: CASSAKGTGPAEQFF. The CDR3 bases are TGTGCCAGCAGCGCAAAAGGGACAGGACCCGCAGAGCAGTTCTTC. Using reference TRBV11-3 and TRBJ2-1 for the parts outside the CDR3, the full variable domain is EAGVVQSPRYKIIEKKQPVAFWCNPISGHNTLYWYLQNLGQGPELLIRYENEEAVDDSQLPKDRFSAERLKGVDSTLKIQPAELGDSAVYLCASSAKGTGPAEQFFGPGTRLTVL.

This chain links TRBV3-1 (or the pseudogene TRBV3-2) with TRBJ1-5; tentative D call: TRBD1 (5 bases). V was shortened by 3 bases and J by 1 base, with 13 bases between the two germline ends. The germline V gene has CDR1 LGHDT and CDR2 YNNKEL (reference sequence). The CDR3 extends over 16 amino acids. CDR3 in amino acids: CASSQQFGGSNQPQHF. CDR3 coding DNA: TGTGCCAGCAGCCAGCAATTTGGGGGGAGCAATCAGCCCCAGCATTTT.

The chain has TRBV6-6 and TRBJ1-2; D possibly corresponds to TRBD1 (5 bases). The germline gives CDR1 MNHNY, CDR2 SVGAGI (reference sequence). The CDR3 runs 14 residues. V was pared by 4 bases and J by 2 bases, with 11 bases between. The CDR3 DNA reads TGTGCCAGCAGTTCGCAGGGTACCAACTATGGCTACACCTTC. It codes for CASSSQGTNYGYTF.

This clone was seen a single time. The J gene is TRBJ1-1, the V gene TRBV21-1. TRBV21-1 is a known pseudogene. The CDR3 is 12 amino acids. The CDR3 spells CASCCRNTEAFF. The CDR3 coding sequence is TGTGCCAGCTGTTGTAGGAACACTGAAGCTTTCTTT.

J is TRBJ2-5 and V is TRBV28; D is undetermined. The germline V and J ends were trimmed by 5 bases and 5 bases, with 6 bases remaining between them. The CDR3 runs to 11 residues. Germline CDR1 MDHEN, CDR2 SYDVKM. CDR3 nucleotide sequence: TGTGCCAGCAGTCTGCAGGAGACCCAGTACTTC. It codes for CASSLQETQYF.

The rearrangement links TRBV28 to TRBJ1-2; TRBD1 agrees at 11 bases. The CDR3 loop spans 15 amino acids. Trimming removed 5 bases from V and 8 bases from J; junction bases left unmatched: 10. Germline V gene sequence: CDR1 MDHEN, CDR2 SYDVKM. The CDR3 bases are TGTGCCAGCAGTCGCGCCGGGACAGGGGGAAAGGGCTACACCTTC. Encoded protein: CASSRAGTGGKGYTF.

J is TRBJ2-6 and V is TRBV24-1, with TRBD1 identical over 8 bases. The germline gives CDR1 KGHDR, CDR2 SFDVKD. The CDR3 covers 19 residues. Trimming cost V 2 bases and J 0 bases; bases outside gene matches: 8. CDR3 amino acids: CATSDWGAGGDSGANVLTF. The DNA of the CDR3 is TGTGCCACCAGTGATTGGGGAGCAGGGGGCGACTCTGGGGCCAACGTCCTGACTTTC.